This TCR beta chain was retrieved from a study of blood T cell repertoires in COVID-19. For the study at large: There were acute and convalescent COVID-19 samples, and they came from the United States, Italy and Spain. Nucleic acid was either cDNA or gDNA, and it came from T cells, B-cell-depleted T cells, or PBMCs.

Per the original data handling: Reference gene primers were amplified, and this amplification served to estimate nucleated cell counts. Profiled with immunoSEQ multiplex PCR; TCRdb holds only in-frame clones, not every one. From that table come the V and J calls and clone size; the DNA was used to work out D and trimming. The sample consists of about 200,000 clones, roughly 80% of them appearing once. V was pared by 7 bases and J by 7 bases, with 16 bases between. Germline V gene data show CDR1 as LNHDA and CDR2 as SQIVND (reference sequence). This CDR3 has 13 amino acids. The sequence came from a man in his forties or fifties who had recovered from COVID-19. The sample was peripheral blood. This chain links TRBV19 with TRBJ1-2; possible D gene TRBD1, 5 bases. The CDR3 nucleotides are TGTGCCAGTAATGAGGCCGGGGGACGTGGCTACACCTTC. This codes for CASNEAGGRGYTF.